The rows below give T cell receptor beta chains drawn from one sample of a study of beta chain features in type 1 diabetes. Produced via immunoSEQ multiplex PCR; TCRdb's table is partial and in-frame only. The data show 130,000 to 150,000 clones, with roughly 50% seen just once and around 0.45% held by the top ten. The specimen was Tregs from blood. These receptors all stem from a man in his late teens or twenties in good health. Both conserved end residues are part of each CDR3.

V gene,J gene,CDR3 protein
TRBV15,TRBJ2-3,CATSKRASYTDTQYF
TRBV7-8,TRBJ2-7,CASSFEGQGAEQYF
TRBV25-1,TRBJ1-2,CASSGLTVYGYTF
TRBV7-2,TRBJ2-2,CASSRANTGELFF
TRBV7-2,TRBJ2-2,CASSFQGGANTGELFF
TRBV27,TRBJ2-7,CASSFSGTSGPYEQYF
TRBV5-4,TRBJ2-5,CASSPARAGGLETQYF
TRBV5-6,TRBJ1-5,CASSLFSGIYQPQHF
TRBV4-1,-,CASSHLEERVHEQYF
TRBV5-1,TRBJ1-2,CASSKGQGASNYGYTF
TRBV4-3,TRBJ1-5,CASSQSRQGFGQPQHF
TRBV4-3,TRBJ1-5,CASSQDYGGNQPQHF
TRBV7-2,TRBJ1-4,CASSPDRGEKLFF
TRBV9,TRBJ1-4,CASSVGGGIYEKLFF
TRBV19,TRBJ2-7,CASSTIAGGYTEQYF
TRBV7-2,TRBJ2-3,CASSFSTSDTQYF
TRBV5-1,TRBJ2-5,CASSWGLAGEETQYF
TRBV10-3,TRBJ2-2,CAISLRRSDSTGELFF
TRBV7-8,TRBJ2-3,CASSLGPGGDTQYF
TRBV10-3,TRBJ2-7,CAISQTGGPSSYEQYF
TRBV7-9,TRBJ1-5,CASSAGDRSYQPQHF
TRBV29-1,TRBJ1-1,CSVVSVTVAFF
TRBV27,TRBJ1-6,CASSFTYNSPLHF
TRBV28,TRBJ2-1,CASSLSAREEQFF
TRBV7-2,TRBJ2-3,CASSLRGLVKFTDTQYF
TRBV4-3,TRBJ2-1,CASSQDLAGRNEQFF